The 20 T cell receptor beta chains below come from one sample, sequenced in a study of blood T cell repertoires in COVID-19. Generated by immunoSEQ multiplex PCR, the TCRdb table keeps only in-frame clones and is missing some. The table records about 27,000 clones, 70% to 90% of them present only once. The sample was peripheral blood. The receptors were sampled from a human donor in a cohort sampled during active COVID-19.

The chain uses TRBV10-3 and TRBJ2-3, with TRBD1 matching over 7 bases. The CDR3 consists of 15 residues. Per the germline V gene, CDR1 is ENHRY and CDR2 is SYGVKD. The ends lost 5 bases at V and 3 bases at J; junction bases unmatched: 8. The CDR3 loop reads CAISRGQGGTDTQYF. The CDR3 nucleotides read TGTGCCATCAGTAGGGGGCAGGGCGGTACAGATACGCAGTATTTT.

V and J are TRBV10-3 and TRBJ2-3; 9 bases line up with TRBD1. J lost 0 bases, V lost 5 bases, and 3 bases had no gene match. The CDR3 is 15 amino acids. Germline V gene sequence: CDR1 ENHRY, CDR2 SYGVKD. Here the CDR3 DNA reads TGTGCCATCAGTCCCGGGACAGGGAGCACAGATACGCAGTATTTT. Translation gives CAISPGTGSTDTQYF.

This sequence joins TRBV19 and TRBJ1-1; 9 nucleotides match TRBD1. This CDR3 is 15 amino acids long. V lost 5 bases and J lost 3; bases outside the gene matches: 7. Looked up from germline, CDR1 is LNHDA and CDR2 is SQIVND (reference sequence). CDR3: CASSAMTGGDTEAFF. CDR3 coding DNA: TGTGCCAGTAGTGCCATGACAGGGGGGGACACTGAAGCTTTCTTT.

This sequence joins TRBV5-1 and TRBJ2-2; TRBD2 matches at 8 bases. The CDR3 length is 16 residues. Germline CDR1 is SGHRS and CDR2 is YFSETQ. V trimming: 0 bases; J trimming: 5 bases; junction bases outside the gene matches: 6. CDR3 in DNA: TGCGCCAGCAGCTTGGTGATTAGCGGGGTTACCGGGGAGCTGTTTTTT. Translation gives CASSLVISGVTGELFF. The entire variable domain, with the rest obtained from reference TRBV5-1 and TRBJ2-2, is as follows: KAGVTQTPRYLIKTRGQQVTLSCSPISGHRSVSWYQQTPGQGLQFLFEYFSETQRNKGNFPGRFSGRQFSNSRSEMNVSTLELGDSALYLCASSLVISGVTGELFFGEGSRLTVL.

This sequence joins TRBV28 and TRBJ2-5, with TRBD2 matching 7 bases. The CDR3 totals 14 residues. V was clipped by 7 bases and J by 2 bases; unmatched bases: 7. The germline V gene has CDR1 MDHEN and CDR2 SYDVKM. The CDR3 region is CASKIAGHQETQYF. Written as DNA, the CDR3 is TGTGCCAGCAAGATAGCGGGCCATCAAGAGACCCAGTACTTC. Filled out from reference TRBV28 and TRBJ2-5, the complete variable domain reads DVKVTQSSRYLVKRTGEKVFLECVQDMDHENMFWYRQDPGLGLRLIYFSYDVKMKEKGDIPEGYSVSREKKERFSLILESASTNQTSMYLCASKIAGHQETQYFGPGTRLLVL.

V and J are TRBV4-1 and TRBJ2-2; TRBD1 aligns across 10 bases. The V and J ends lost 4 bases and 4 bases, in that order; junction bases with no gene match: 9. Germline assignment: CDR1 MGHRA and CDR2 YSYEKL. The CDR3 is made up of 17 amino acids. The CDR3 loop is CASSRQYRDRGTGELFF. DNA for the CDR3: TGCGCCAGCAGCCGACAGTACCGGGACAGGGGCACCGGGGAGCTGTTTTTT.

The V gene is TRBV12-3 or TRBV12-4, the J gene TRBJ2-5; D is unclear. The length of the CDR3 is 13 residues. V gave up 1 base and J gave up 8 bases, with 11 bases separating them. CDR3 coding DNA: TGTGCCAGCAGTTTAGTGCGCCATGGTACCCAGTACTTC. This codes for CASSLVRHGTQYF.

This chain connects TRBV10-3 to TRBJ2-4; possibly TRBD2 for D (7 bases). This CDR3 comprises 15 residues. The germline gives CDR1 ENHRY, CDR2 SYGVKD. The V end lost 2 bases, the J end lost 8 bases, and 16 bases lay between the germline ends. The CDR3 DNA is TGTGCCATCAGTGAGCGGGCGAGAGGGGGGGACATTCAGTACTTC. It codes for CAISERARGGDIQYF.

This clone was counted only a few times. Here the CDR3 reads CASSEAQYEQYF. In nucleotides, the CDR3 is TGTGCCAGCAGTGAAGCGCAGTACGAGCAGTACTTC. The chain carries TRBV2 and TRBJ2-7; D gene unclear. The CDR3 loop spans 12 amino acids. V lost 0 bases, J lost 4 bases, and 4 bases lay in between. Germline CDR1 reads SNHLY; CDR2 reads FYNNEI.

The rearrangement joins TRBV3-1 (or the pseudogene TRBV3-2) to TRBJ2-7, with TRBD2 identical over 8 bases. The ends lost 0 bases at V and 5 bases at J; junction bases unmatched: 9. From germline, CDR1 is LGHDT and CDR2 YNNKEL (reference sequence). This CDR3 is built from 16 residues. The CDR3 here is CASSQDRAGASHEQYF. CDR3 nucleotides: TGTGCCAGCAGCCAAGATCGAGCGGGAGCTTCCCACGAGCAGTACTTC.

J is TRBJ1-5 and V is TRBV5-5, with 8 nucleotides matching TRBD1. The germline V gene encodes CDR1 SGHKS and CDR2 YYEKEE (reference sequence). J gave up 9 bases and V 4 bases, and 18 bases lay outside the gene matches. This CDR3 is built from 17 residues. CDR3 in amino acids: CASSPGGQVLLGRPQHF. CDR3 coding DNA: TGTGCCAGCAGCCCTGGGGGACAGGTACTTTTGGGTCGGCCCCAGCATTTT.

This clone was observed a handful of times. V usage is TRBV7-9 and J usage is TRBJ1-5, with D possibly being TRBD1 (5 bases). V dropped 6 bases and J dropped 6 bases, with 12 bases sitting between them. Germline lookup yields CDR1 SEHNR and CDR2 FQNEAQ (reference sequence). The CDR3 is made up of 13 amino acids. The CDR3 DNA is TGTGCCAGCAGTTCCAACGGGGGTCAGCCCCAGCATTTT. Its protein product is CASSSNGGQPQHF.

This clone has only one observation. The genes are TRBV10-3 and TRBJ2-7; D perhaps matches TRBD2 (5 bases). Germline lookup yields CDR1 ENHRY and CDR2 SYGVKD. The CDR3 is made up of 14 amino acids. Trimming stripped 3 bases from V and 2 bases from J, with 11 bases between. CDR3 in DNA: TGTGCCATCAGTGATTTCGGGCGGGCCTACGAGCAGTACTTC. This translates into CAISDFGRAYEQYF.

The CDR3 DNA is TGTGCCAGCAGTGAATCCAGGCTTGTCCATAATTCACCCCTCCACTTT. Translation: CASSESRLVHNSPLHF. The chain carries TRBV6-1 and TRBJ1-6; D remains unclear. The CDR3 runs 16 residues. Trimming took off 2 bases at V and 5 bases at J, with 13 bases between the two ends. Germline loops: CDR1 MNHNS, CDR2 SASEGT.

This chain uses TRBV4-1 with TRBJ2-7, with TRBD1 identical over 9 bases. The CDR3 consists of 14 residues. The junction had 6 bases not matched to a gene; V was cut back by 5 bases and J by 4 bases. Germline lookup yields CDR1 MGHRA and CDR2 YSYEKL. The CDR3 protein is CASSTGTGLYEQYF. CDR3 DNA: TGCGCCAGCAGCACCGGGACAGGGTTGTACGAGCAGTACTTC.

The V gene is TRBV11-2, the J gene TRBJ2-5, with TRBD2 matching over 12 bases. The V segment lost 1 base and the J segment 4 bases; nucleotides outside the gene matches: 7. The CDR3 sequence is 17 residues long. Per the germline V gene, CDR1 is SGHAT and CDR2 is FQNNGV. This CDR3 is CASSLGLAGGPGETQYF. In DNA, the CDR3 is TGTGCCAGCAGCTTAGGTCTAGCGGGAGGGCCCGGAGAGACCCAGTACTTC.

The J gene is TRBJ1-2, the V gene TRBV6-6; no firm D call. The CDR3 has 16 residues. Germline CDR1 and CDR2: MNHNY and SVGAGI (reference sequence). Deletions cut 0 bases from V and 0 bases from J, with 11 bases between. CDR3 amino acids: CASSYSMEGSNYGYTF. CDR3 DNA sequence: TGTGCCAGCAGTTACTCGATGGAGGGATCTAACTATGGCTACACCTTC.

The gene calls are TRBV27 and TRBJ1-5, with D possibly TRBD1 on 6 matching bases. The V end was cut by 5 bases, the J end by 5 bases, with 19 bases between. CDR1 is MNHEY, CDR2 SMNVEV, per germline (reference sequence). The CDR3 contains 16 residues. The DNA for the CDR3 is TGTGCCAGCAGTAACGGACAGAACGGGCTTTATCAGCCCCAGCATTTT. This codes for CASSNGQNGLYQPQHF.

This CDR3 reads CASSQGGGDEKLFF. The DNA for the CDR3 is TGTGCCAGCAGCCAAGGAGGGGGCGATGAAAAACTGTTTTTT. This rearrangement joins TRBV3-1 (or the pseudogene TRBV3-2) to TRBJ1-4; 7 positions agree with TRBD1. CDR1 LGHDT and CDR2 YNNKEL come from the germline V gene (reference sequence). This CDR3 region has 14 residues. With V trimmed by 1 base and J by 6 bases, 2 bases remained unmatched.

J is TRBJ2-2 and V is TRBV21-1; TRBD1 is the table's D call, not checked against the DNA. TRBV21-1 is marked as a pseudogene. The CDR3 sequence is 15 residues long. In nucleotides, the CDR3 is TGTGCCAGCAGCAATAAGTACAGGGACATCGGGGAGCTGTTTTTT. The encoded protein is CASSNKYRDIGELFF.